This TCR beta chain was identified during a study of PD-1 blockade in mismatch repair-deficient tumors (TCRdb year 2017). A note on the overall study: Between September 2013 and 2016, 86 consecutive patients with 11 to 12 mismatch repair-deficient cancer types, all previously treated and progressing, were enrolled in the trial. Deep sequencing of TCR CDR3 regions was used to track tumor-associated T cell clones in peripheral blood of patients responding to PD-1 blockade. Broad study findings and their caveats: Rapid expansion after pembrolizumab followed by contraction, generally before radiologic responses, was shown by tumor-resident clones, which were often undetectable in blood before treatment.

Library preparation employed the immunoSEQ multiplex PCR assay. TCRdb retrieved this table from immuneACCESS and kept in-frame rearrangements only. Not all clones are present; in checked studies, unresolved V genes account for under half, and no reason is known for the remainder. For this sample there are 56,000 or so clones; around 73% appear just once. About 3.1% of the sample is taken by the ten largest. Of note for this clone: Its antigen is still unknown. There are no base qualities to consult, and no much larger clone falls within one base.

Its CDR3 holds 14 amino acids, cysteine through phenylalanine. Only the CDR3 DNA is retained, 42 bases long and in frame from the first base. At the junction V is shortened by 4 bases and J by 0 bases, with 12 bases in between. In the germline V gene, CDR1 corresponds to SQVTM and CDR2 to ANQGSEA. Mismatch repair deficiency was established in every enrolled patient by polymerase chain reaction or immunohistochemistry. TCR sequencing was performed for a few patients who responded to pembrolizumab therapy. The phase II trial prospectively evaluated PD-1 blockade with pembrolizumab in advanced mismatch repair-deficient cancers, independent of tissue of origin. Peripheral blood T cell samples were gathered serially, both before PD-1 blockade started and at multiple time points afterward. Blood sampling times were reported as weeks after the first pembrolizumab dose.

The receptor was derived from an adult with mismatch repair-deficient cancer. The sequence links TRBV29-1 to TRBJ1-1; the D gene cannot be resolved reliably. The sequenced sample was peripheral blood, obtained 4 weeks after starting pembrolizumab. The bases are TGCAGCGTTGTTGGGCTTCCGGTGAACACTGAAGCTTTCTTT. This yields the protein CSVVGLPVNTEAFF.